The following is a T cell receptor beta chain sequence with its context. What it binds is not known. The data are from a study of CD8 T cells in ankylosing spondylitis. Looked up from germline, CDR1 is MNHNY and CDR2 is SVGAGI (reference sequence). The CDR3 runs to 12 residues. V gave up 10 bases and J gave up 7 bases, with 14 bases separating them. General observations from the study: Some motif variants were previously reported in reactive arthritis synovial fluid and blood. It was reported that disease-linked clones were significantly enriched in matched ankylosing spondylitis synovial fluid.

Making the TCR beta libraries involved quantitative 5'-RACE with molecular barcodes. From the 5' RACE reads, TCRdb called clonotypes with MiXCR, one entry per CDR3 protein. The data contain about 100,000 distinct CDR3 sequences, 24% of them seen just once; the ten biggest clones take up over 9%. V gene TRBV6-6 combines with J gene TRBJ1-3, with no clear D. This TCR was recovered from a male donor with ankylosing spondylitis. The specimen was synovial fluid, either unsorted or a sorted T cell fraction (not recorded which). CDR3 sequence reads: CATRSTGNTIYF. In DNA, the CDR3 is TGTGCCACCCGGAGCACCGGGAACACCATATATTTT.